The 4 T cell receptor beta chains listed next were all sequenced from one sample in a study. The method was immunoSEQ multiplex PCR; TCRdb's version includes in-frame clones alone and lacks a portion of them. Here the sample spans 40,000 to 55,000 clones, approximately 95% being singletons. The sample comprised PBMCs. These receptors all stem from a man aged 35 to 55 with rheumatoid arthritis.

The rearrangement joins TRBV20-1 to TRBJ2-5; unclear D gene. The length of the CDR3 is 11 residues. Germline V gene sequence: CDR1 DFQATT, CDR2 SNEGSKA (reference sequence). This CDR3 is CGIGHQETQYF. As DNA, the CDR3 is TGCGGGATAGGCCACCAAGAGACCCAGTACTTC.

This chain joins TRBV4-3 and TRBJ2-3; 8 positions match TRBD1. CDR1 is LGHNA, CDR2 YSLEER, per germline. V lost 2 bases, J lost 4 bases, and 14 bases stayed unmatched. The CDR3 totals 18 residues. The CDR3 region is CASSQTFQGARGSDTQYF. CDR3 in DNA: TGCGCCAGCAGCCAAACGTTCCAGGGGGCGCGTGGTTCAGATACGCAGTATTTT.

The CDR3 region is CASTLFQDTGELFF. The CDR3 region has the DNA TGTGCCAGCACCCTTTTTCAGGACACCGGGGAGCTGTTTTTT. The chain recombines TRBV7-9 with TRBJ2-2; D is undetermined. The CDR3 consists of 14 residues. The ends were cut back, 7 bases at V and 3 bases at J, with 12 bases in the middle. Germline CDR1 reads SEHNR; CDR2 reads FQNEAQ (reference sequence).

The V and J genes are TRBV19 and TRBJ2-1; D is perhaps TRBD2 (6 bases). The germline V and J ends were trimmed by 6 bases and 0 bases, with 18 bases remaining between them. Per germline, CDR1 LNHDA and CDR2 SQIVND (reference sequence). The CDR3 sequence is 17 residues long. The CDR3 is CASSRLGTKSSYNEQFF. The CDR3 nucleotides are TGTGCCAGTAGCCGACTAGGGACGAAGAGCTCCTACAATGAGCAGTTCTTC.